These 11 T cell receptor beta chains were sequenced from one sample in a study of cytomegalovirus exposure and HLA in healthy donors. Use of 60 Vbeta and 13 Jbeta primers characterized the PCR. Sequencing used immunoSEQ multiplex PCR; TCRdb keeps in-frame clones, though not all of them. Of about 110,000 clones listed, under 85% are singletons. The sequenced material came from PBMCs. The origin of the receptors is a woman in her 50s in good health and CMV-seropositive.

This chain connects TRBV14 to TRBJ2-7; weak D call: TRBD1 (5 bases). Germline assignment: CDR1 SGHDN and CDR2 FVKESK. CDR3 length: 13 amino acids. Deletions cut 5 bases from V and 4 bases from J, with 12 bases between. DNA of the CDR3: TGTGCCAGCAGCAAGCTCCAGGGTTACGAGCAGTACTTC. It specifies CASSKLQGYEQYF.

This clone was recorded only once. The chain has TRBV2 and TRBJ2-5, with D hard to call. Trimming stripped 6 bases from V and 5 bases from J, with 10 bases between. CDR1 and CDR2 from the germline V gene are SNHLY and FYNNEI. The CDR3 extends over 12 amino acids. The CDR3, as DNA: TGTGCCAGCAGGGGTAGCCTGGAGACCCAGTACTTC. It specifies CASRGSLETQYF.

The CDR3 DNA is TGTGCCAGAAGCCCGGACAGGGGAAAAAGCAATCAGCCCCAGCATTTT. As protein: CARSPDRGKSNQPQHF. The chain has TRBV5-3 and TRBJ1-5, with 9 bases lining up with TRBD1. TRBV5-3 is an ORF; its function is uncertain. The V and J ends lost 4 bases and 1 base, in that order; junction bases with no gene match: 6. This CDR3 has 16 residues.

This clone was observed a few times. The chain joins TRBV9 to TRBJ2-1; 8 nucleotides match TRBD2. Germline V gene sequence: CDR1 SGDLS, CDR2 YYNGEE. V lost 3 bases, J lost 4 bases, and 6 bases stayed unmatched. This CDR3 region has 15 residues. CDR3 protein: CASSATSGNYNEQFF. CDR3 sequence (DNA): TGTGCCAGCAGCGCAACTAGCGGAAATTACAATGAGCAGTTCTTC.

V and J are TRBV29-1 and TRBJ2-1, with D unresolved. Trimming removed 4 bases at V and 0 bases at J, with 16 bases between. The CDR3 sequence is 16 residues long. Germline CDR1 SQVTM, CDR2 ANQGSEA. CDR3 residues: CSVVQAPPYSYNEQFF. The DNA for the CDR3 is TGCAGCGTTGTTCAGGCTCCACCGTACTCCTACAATGAGCAGTTCTTC.

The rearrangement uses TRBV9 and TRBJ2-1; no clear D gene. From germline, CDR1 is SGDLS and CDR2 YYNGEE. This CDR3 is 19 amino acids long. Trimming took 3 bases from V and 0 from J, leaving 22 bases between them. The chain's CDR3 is CASSAPYSTAPSSYNEQFF. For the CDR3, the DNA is TGTGCCAGCAGCGCCCCTTACTCGACTGCCCCGAGCTCCTACAATGAGCAGTTCTTC. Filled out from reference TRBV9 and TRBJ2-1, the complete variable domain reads DSGVTQTPKHLITATGQRVTLRCSPRSGDLSVYWYQQSLDQGLQFLIQYYNGEERAKGNILERFSAQQFPDLHSELNLSSLELGDSALYFCASSAPYSTAPSSYNEQFFGPGTRLTVL.

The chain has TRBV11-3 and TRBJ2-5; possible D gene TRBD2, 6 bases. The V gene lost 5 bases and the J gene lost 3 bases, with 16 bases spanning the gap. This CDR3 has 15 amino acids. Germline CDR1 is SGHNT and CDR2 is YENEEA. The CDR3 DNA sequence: TGTGCCAGCAGCCTTGGGGGGAGCGAGAAAGAGACCCAGTACTTC. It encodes CASSLGGSEKETQYF.

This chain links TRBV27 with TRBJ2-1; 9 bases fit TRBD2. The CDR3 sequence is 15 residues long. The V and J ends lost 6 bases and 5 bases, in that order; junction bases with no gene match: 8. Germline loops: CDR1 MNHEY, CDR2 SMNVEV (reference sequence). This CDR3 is CASSQPPSGNNEQFF. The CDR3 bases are TGTGCCAGCAGCCAGCCCCCTAGCGGGAACAATGAGCAGTTCTTC.

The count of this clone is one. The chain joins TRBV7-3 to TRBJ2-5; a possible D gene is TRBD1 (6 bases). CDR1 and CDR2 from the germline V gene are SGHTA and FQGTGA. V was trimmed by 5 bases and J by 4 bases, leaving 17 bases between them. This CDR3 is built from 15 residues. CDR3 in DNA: TGTGCCAGCAGCCGTAAGGGGGTGGGTTCAGAGACCCAGTACTTC. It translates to CASSRKGVGSETQYF.

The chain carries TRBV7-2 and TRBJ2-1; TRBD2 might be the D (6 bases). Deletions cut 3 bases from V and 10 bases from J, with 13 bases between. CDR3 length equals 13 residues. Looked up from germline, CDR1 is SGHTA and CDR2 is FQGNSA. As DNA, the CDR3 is TGTGCCAGCAGCTTTGCGGGGATGTCAGAGCAGTTCTTC. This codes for CASSFAGMSEQFF.

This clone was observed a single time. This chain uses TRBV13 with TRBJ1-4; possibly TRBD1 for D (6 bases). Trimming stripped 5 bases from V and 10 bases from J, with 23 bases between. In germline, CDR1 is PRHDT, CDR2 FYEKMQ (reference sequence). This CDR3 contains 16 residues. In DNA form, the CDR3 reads TGTGCCAGCAGCGCCCTCAGGGGCCTCGTCTCCGGAAAACTGTTTTTT. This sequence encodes CASSALRGLVSGKLFF.